Listed below are T cell receptor beta chains from one sample, sequenced in a study of blood T cell repertoires in COVID-19. The data were produced by immunoSEQ multiplex PCR, yet TCRdb's version contains in-frame clones alone and is incomplete. The repertoire holds around 68,000 clones, with roughly three quarters as singletons. The sample taken for sequencing was peripheral blood. These receptors all stem from a woman aged 50 to 60 with acute or convalescent COVID-19. CDR3s include the opening cysteine and the closing phenylalanine or tryptophan. D genes are given only for firm matches. Clone size is shown for a subset of rows, as once, few, many or a class of expanded clone.

V gene,D gene,clone size,J gene,CDR3 DNA,CDR3 protein
TRBV28,-,-,TRBJ2-3,TGTGCCAGCAGCCCCAGAGCGGGCCCTAGCACAGATACGCAGTATTTT,CASSPRAGPSTDTQYF
TRBV6-6,TRBD1,-,TRBJ1-1,TGTGCCAGCAGTTCCGACAGGGAAACTGAAGCTTTCTTT,CASSSDRETEAFF
TRBV4-2,TRBD1,-,TRBJ1-1,TGTGCCAGCAGCCAAGATGCTCAGGGGGCGGAGGACACTGAAGCTTTCTTT,CASSQDAQGAEDTEAFF
TRBV27,-,-,TRBJ2-4,TGTGCCAGCAGCCAAACTCGGGGGGCCAAAAACATTCAGTACTTC,CASSQTRGAKNIQYF
TRBV10-3,-,once,TRBJ2-5,TGTGCCATCAGTGAATCTAGGGACTCAGATTGGGAGACCCAGTACTTC,CAISESRDSDWETQYF
TRBV12-3/TRBV12-4,-,once,TRBJ1-6,TGTGCCAGCAGGGAAACAGGGCTGGCCCTCCACTTT,CASRETGLALHF
TRBV19,-,-,TRBJ1-1,TGTGCCAGTAGTATAGAGGGGGGACTCCAAGAAGCTTTCTTT,CASSIEGGLQEAFF
TRBV5-1,TRBD1,-,TRBJ2-3,TGCGCCAGCAGCTTGGGGGGACAGGGTAGCACAGATACGCAGTATTTT,CASSLGGQGSTDTQYF
TRBV6-5,-,-,TRBJ1-1,TGTGCCAGCAGTTACTCCAGGATGAACACTGAAGCTTTCTTT,CASSYSRMNTEAFF
TRBV19,-,few,TRBJ2-7,TGTGCCAGTAGTGCTGGGGGCTGGACTTACGAGCAGTACTTC,CASSAGGWTYEQYF
TRBV18,TRBD1,-,TRBJ1-6,TGTGCCAGCTCACCTGAGGGGACAGAGTCACCCCTCCACTTT,CASSPEGTESPLHF
TRBV3-1/TRBV3-2,TRBD1,-,TRBJ1-2,TGTGCCAGCAGCCAAGGTCCGGGACAGGGGATTAGCTATGGCTACACCTTC,CASSQGPGQGISYGYTF
TRBV6-5,TRBD2,-,TRBJ2-5,TGTGCCAGCAGTTACTCGATACTAGCGGCCCAAGAGGCCCAGTACTTC,CASSYSILAAQEAQYF
TRBV5-5,-,-,TRBJ1-3,TGTGCCAGCAGCTTGGAGCCCGACTACTCTGGAAACACCATATATTTT,CASSLEPDYSGNTIYF
TRBV2,TRBD1,-,TRBJ1-4,TGTGCCAGCCAACAGGGGCTGGGAACTAATGAAAAACTGTTTTTT,CASQQGLGTNEKLFF